Sequencing of this T cell receptor (beta chain) was carried out in a study of early T cells in non-severe SARS-CoV-2 infection. Across the study: Sequencing of bulk RNA from unsorted whole blood was done, without chain pairing. Findings of the study overall: Private and CD4 specificities were missed by VDJdb matching, which favored anti-spike CD8 responses.

This clonotype was seen only a few times. Its antigen is as yet unknown. V was trimmed by 3 bases and J by 8 bases, leaving 11 bases between them. CDR1 and CDR2 (germline): SGHVS, FNYEAQ. The CDR3 totals 13 residues. cDNA molecules, individually, were tagged with unique molecular identifiers. Via MiXCR, TCRdb re-called the 5' RACE reads, giving one row per CDR3 protein. The data contain more than 65,000 distinct CDR3 sequences, 12% to 15% of them singletons. The TCR originated in an adult who was a healthcare worker with PCR-confirmed SARS-CoV-2 infection or an uninfected control (not recorded which). The V and J genes are TRBV7-6 and TRBJ2-1; maybe TRBD1 (5 bases). Sequenced sample: whole blood. Here the CDR3 reads CASSLNLGDEQFF. The CDR3 DNA reads TGTGCCAGCAGCTTGAACCTAGGGGATGAGCAGTTCTTC.